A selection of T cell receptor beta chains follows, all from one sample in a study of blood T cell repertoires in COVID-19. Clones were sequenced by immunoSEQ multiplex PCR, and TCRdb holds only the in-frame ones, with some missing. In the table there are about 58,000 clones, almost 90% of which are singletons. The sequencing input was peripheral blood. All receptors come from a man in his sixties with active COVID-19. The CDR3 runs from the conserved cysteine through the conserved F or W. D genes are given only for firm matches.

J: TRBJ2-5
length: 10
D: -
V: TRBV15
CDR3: CAIARETQYF
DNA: TGTGCCATCGCGAGGGAGACCCAGTACTTC

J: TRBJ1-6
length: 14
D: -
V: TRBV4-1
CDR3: CASSQDRVQSPLHF
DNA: TGCGCCAGCAGCCAAGACAGGGTGCAATCACCCCTCCACTTT

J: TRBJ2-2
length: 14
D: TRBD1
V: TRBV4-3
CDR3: CASSQGRGSGELFF
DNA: TGCGCCAGCAGCCAAGGCAGGGGGAGCGGGGAGCTGTTTTTT

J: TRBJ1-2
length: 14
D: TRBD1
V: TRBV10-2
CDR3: CASSFDRGTYGYTF
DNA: TGCGCCAGCAGTTTCGACAGGGGTACCTATGGCTACACCTTC

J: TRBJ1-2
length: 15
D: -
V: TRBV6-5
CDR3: CASSPLGQLNYGYTF
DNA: TGTGCCAGCAGCCCCCTCGGACAGCTCAACTATGGCTACACCTTC

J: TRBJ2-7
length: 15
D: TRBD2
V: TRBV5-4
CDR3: CASSRASGSFNEQYF
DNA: TGTGCCAGCAGCAGGGCTAGCGGGAGTTTCAACGAGCAGTACTTC

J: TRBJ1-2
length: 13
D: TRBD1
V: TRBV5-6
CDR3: CASSYGQAYGYTF
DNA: TGTGCCAGCAGCTACGGACAGGCCTATGGCTACACCTTC

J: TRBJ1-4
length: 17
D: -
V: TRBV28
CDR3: CASSAYLGGATNEKLFF
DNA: TGTGCCAGCAGTGCCTACTTAGGAGGGGCAACTAATGAAAAACTGTTTTTT

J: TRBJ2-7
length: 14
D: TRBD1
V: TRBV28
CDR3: CASHPRTGDYEQYF
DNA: TGTGCCAGTCACCCGCGGACAGGGGACTACGAGCAGTACTTC

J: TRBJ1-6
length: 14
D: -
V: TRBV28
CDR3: CASSGLPSSSPLHF
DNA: TGTGCCAGCAGTGGGCTACCTTCGAGTTCACCCCTCCACTTT

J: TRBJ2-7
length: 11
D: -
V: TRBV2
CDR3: CASRTSGEQYF
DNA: TGTGCCAGCAGGACTTCCGGGGAGCAGTACTTC

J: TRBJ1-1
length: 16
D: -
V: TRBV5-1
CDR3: CASSFFRGSQNTEAFF
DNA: TGCGCCAGCAGCTTTTTTAGGGGATCTCAGAACACTGAAGCTTTCTTT